This T cell receptor beta chain came from a study of T cell responses to AZD1222 COVID-19 vaccine. Whole-study findings and limits: Within unmutated variant regions lay the reported targets of nearly half of spike-specific TCRs.

This clone was seen a single time. Its antigen remains unknown. Repertoires were generated with immunoSEQ multiplex PCR, while TCRdb's copy carries only in-frame clones and drops some. The sample shows about 76,000 clones, roughly 90% of them seen only once. Per germline, CDR1 SQVTM and CDR2 ANQGSEA. The CDR3 is 17 amino acids. Trimming removed 1 base from V and 2 bases from J; junction bases left unmatched: 11. The TCR sequence derives from an adult in good health. The chain uses TRBV29-1 and TRBJ2-1; 7 nucleotides match TRBD2. This specimen consisted of peripheral blood, obtained on day 0 of AZD1222 vaccination. DNA for the CDR3: TGCAGCGTTGAAGGCGCGGCGGGGGTAGCGGCCTACAATGAGCAGTTCTTC. Protein: CSVEGAAGVAAYNEQFF.